The T cell receptor (beta chain) under discussion was sequenced for a study of tumor and adjacent non-tumor tissue in lung cancer. This sample's RNA came from whole unsorted tissue. The normal lung tissue was taken more than 3 cm from the tumor edge. This CDR3 has 16 residues. The germline gives CDR1 ENHRY, CDR2 SYGVKD. Comment on this clonotype: Its antigen is undetermined. The germline gene is not matched at one end of the junction; a read error may be the cause.

A modified ARM-PCR protocol with three rounds of nested PCR amplified TCRbeta. Each CDR3 protein gets one entry after TCRdb re-called the multiplex PCR reads with MiXCR. This repertoire shows 75,000 to 90,000 distinct CDR3 sequences, around three quarters found once; its top ten account for 21%. Overall study results and limits: In normal lung, the top 100 clones were significantly more dominant than in tumor. TCR diversity was significantly greater in tumor than normal lung tissue.

This TCR was recovered from a woman between 50 and 59 years old with non-small cell lung cancer. Material for sequencing was distant non-tumor lung tissue. The V call is TRBV10-3, the J call TRBJ2-2, with TRBD2 matching 9 bases. This chain's CDR3 is CAISGPSGVNTGELFF. The DNA of the CDR3 is TGTGCCATTAGTGGTCCTAGCGGGGTGAACACCGGGGAACTGTTTTTT.